This TCR beta chain was captured in a study of beta chain features in type 1 diabetes. Study as a whole: Examined across all samples were around 110 million sorted cells.

Germline CDR1 reads SGHTA; CDR2 reads FQGNSA. V lost 2 bases, J lost 6 bases, and 5 bases stayed unmatched. The CDR3 length is 15 residues. Study results and limitations: A potential PCR bias toward shorter templates would be equal in patient and control samples. Within each of all four CD4+ subsets, Type 1 diabetes patients had TCRB CDR3s that were moderately but significantly shorter.

TCRB transcripts that were expressed got sequenced, as all of the isolated RNA had been reverse transcribed. TCRdb keeps only in-frame clones here, not all; method: immunoSEQ multiplex PCR. The sample yields fewer than 400,000 clones, approximately 8% seen once. In the case of this clone: Antigen: not known.

Sequenced input: central memory CD4+ T cells from blood. The receptor was derived from a woman aged 18-30 years in good health. The genes are TRBV7-2 and TRBJ2-2; 8 nucleotides line up with TRBD1. In DNA form, the CDR3 reads TGTGCCAGCAGCTTATCCAGGGGGCTCGCCGGGGAGCTGTTTTTT. Translation gives CASSLSRGLAGELFF.